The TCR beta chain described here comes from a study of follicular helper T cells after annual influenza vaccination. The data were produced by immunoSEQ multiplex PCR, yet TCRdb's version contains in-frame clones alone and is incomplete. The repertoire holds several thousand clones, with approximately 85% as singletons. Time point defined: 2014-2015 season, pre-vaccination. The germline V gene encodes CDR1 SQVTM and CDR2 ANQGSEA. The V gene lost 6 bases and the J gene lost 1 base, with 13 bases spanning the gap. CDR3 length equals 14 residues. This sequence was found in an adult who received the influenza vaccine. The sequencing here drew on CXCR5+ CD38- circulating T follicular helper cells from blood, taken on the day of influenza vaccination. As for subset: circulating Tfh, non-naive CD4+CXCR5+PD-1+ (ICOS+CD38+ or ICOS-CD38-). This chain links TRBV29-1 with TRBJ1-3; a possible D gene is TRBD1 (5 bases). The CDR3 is CSVGMTDSGNTIYF. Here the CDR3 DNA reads TGCAGCGTGGGAATGACAGATTCTGGAAACACCATATATTTT. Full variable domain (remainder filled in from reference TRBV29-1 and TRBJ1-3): SAVISQKPSRDICQRGTSLTIQCQVDSQVTMMFWYRQQPGQSLTLIATANQGSEATYESGFVIDKFPISRPNLTFSTLTVSNMSPEDSSIYLCSVGMTDSGNTIYFGEGSWLTVV.